In its sample, the clone carrying this T cell receptor beta chain was seen a few times. The antigen is undetermined. The data were taken from a study of T-cell memory formation after mild COVID-19. Study-wide points: Nothing showed for sure that second-wave clones peaking on day 37 were SARS-CoV-2 specific.

The J segment lost 8 bases and the V segment lost 4 bases, leaving 4 bases of the junction unmatched. Germline V CDR1 and CDR2: LNHDA, SQIVND (reference sequence). The CDR3 contains 12 residues. TCRdb called the 5' RACE reads again in MiXCR, with one record for every CDR3 protein. The sample has 450,000 to 650,000 distinct CDR3 sequences; just over 20% are singletons. The chain has TRBV19 and TRBJ1-1; 7 positions match TRBD1. This TCR derives from an adult woman who had mild COVID-19 (a few samples of this study predate the infection). Cell type and time point are not known. Source material: PBMCs or a T cell subset sorted from them (not recorded which). The DNA for the CDR3 is TGTGCCAGTAGTAGATCGGGACAGGAAGCTTTCTTT. Protein sequence: CASSRSGQEAFF.